This TCR beta chain was recorded in a study of blood T cell repertoires in COVID-19. Study information: The study drew acute and convalescent COVID-19 samples from the United States, Italy and Spain.

The V and J ends lost 6 bases and 6 bases respectively, with 17 bases between them. Germline V gene sequence: CDR1 MNHEY, CDR2 SVGAGI. The CDR3 is 14 residues long. Here immunoSEQ multiplex PCR was the method, and the copy in TCRdb shows in-frame clones only, minus some. The data show hundreds of thousands of clones, with 83% seen just once and roughly 4.8% held by the top ten. The cohort comprised adults aged roughly 18 to 95 years residing in 20 to 30 US areas. Self-reported history from a screening survey and questionnaire set each donor's cohort. Within the 2 weeks before study entry, each person in the exposed group met a COVID-19 case.

The chain uses TRBV6-5 and TRBJ1-1; no definite D call. The sequence came from a woman aged 45 to 65 who had been exposed to COVID-19. Sequencing used PBMCs or T cells enriched from blood (not recorded which). CDR3 sequence (DNA): TGTGCCAGCAGGCCCCAACCCCCCACGGCTGAAGCTTTCTTT. The encoded protein is CASRPQPPTAEAFF.